This TCR beta chain was obtained from a study of blood T cell repertoires in COVID-19 (dated by TCRdb to 2018 to 2021). About the full investigation: Samples covering the acute and convalescent phases of COVID-19 were provided by collaborators in the United States, Italy and Spain. The material from the prospective study consisted of cDNA or gDNA derived from T cells, B-cell-depleted T cells, or PBMCs. Subjects who had been exposed to COVID-19, were actively infected with it, or had recovered from it provided the deeply sampled blood TCRbeta repertoires that made up the dataset. The repertoires were made available in a free public database intended to serve as a resource for research on the immune response to SARS-CoV-2. The samples were drawn from the first 160 participants of the ongoing ImmuneRACE study and from 950 to 1,500 subjects provided by 6 global collaborators. The sample metadata nearly always contained a de-identified subject ID, COVID-19 status, age in years and sex. Where HLA class I and class II types were available, the types were taken from metadata supplied by the sample provider, not from assay-based typing. The investigation overall reported the following: Clinical and demographic metadata were provided uncurated, with the amount varying by source and participant.

TCRbeta CDR3 regions were amplified from genomic DNA by means of the immunoSEQ Assay, a bias-controlled multiplex PCR. Turning to the authors' computational methods: The number of nucleated cells in each sample was estimated from the amplification of reference gene primers within the assay. Sequence reads were collapsed and filtered to measure the absolute abundance of every unique TCRbeta CDR3 rearrangement. For each sample, productive Simpson clonality was calculated as the square root of Simpson's diversity index over productive rearrangements. Entries here come from immuneACCESS through TCRdb and include only in-frame sequences with V and J called. Some clones fail to appear in such tables; in the studies checked, an unresolved V gene covers under half of the shortfall, and the cause of the remainder is unknown. The V and J calls and the clone size are those of that table, but D and trimming were determined from the DNA. The sample has about 290,000 clones on record, 86% of them singletons. The ten most abundant clones make up 2.5% to 3% of the sample.

The germline V gene supplies CDR1 MNHEY and CDR2 SVGAGI. There are 15 amino acids in the CDR3, from cysteine to phenylalanine inclusive. Only the CDR3 DNA stays, 45 bases, in frame from base 1. Germline trimming: 8 bases from V, 0 bases from J; junction bases outside gene matches: 7. Worth noting for this clone: Its antigen is still unknown. Nothing much larger sits one base from this clone, and base qualities are not available.

The collaborating institutions used their own protocols to collect whole blood in K2EDTA tubes. Collaborator samples were shipped for TCRbeta analysis as frozen whole blood, isolated PBMCs, or DNA extracted from either sample type. The sequence is built from TRBV6-5 and TRBJ2-1; TRBD1 agrees with 7 junctional bases. Sequencing was carried out using peripheral blood. This TCR came from a woman in her twenties or thirties with active or convalescent COVID-19. CDR3 sequence: CASRLDRLSYNEQFF. The DNA is as follows: TGTGCCAGCCGCTTGGACAGGCTCTCCTACAATGAGCAGTTCTTC.